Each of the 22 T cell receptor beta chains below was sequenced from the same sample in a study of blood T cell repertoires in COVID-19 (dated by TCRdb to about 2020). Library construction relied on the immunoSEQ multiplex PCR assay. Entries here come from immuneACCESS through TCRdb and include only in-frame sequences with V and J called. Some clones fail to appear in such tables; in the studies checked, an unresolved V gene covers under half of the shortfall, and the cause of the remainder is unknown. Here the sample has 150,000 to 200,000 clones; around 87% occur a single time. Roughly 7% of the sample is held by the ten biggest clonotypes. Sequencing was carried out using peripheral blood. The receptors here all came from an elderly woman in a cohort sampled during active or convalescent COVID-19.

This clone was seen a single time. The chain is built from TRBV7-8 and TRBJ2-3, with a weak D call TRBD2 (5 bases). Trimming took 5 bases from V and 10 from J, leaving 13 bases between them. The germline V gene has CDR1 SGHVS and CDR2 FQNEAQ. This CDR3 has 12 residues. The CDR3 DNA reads TGTGCCAGCAGCGCGAATCGGGGTCCGCAGTATTTT. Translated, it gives CASSANRGPQYF.

The CDR3 DNA reads as TGTGCCAGCTCACCTAGACTAGCGGGAGGTCACAATGAGCAGTTCTTC. Its translation: CASSPRLAGGHNEQFF. The rearrangement uses TRBV18 and TRBJ2-1, with 13 bases identical to TRBD2. Germline V CDR1 and CDR2: KGHSH, LQKENI. The CDR3 has 16 amino acids. After removal of 3 bases from V and 5 bases from J, the junction contained 4 bases not matched to a gene.

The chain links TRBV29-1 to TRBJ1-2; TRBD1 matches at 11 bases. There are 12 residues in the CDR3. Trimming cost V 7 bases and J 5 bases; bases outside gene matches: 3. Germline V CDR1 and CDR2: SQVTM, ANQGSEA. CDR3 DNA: TGCAGCGCCGGACAGGGGGCTTATGGCTACACCTTC. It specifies CSAGQGAYGYTF.

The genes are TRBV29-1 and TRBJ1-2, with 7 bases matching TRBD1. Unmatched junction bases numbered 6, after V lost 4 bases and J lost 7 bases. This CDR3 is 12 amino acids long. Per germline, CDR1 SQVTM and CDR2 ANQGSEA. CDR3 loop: CSVVGGESGYTF. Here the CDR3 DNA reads TGCAGCGTTGTAGGGGGCGAAAGTGGCTACACCTTC.

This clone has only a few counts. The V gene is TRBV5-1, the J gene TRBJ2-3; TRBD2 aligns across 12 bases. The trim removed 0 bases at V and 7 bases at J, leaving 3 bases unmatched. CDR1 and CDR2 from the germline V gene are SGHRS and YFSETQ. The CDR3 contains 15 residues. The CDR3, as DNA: TGCGCCAGCAGCTTGGGAACTAGCGGGGGGTATACGCAGTATTTT. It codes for CASSLGTSGGYTQYF.

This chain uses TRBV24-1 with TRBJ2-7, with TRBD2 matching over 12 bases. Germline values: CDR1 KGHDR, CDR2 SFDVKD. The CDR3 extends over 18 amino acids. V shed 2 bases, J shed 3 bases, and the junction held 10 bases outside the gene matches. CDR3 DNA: TGTGCCACCAGTGATTCCGGGACTAGCGGGCGAAGCCTCTACGAGCAGTACTTC. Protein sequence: CATSDSGTSGRSLYEQYF.

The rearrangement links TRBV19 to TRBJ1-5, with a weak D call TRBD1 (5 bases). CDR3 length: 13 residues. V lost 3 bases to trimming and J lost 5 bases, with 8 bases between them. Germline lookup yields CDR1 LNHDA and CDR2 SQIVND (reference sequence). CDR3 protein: CASSMRGYQPQHF. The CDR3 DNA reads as TGTGCCAGTAGTATGCGGGGCTATCAGCCCCAGCATTTT.

CDR3 in DNA: TGCGCCAGCAGCCCGGGGGATTTGAGCGGGAGAAGGTTGTATGAGCAGTTCTTC. This encodes CASSPGDLSGRRLYEQFF. The chain employs TRBV5-1 and TRBJ2-1, with TRBD2 matching over 8 bases. Germline values: CDR1 SGHRS, CDR2 YFSETQ. CDR3 length equals 18 residues. With V trimmed by 4 bases and J by 8 bases, 20 bases remained unmatched.

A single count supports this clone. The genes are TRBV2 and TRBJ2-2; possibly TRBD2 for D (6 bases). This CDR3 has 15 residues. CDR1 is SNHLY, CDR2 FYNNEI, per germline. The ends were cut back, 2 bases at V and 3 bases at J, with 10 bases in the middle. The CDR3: CASSEIGTDTGELFF. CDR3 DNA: TGTGCCAGCAGTGAAATAGGGACTGACACCGGGGAGCTGTTTTTT.

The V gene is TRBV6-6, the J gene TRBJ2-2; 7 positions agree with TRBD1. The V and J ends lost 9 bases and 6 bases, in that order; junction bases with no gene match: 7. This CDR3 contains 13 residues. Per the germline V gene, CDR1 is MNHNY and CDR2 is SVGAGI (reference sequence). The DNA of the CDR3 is TGTGCCAGTACCACAGGGGACCCCGGGGAGCTGTTTTTT. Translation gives CASTTGDPGELFF.

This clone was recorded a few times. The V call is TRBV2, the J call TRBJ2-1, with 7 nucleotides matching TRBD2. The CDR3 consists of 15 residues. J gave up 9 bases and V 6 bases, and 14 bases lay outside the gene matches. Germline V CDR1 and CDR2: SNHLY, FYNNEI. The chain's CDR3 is CASRTGSSPGGEQFF. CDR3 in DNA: TGTGCCAGCAGGACGGGGTCCTCCCCGGGGGGTGAGCAGTTCTTC. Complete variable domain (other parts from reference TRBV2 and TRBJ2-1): EPEVTQTPSHQVTQMGQEVILRCVPISNHLYFYWYRQILGQKVEFLVSFYNNEISEKSEIFDDQFSVERPDGSNFTLKIRSTKLEDSAMYFCASRTGSSPGGEQFFGPGTRLTVL.

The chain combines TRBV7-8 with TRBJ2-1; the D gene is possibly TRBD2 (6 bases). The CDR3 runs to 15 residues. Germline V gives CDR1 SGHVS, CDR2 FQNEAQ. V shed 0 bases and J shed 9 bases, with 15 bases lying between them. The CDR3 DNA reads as TGTGCCAGCAGCTTAGCGCTCGGCAGGGACTTTGAGCAGTTCTTC. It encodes CASSLALGRDFEQFF.

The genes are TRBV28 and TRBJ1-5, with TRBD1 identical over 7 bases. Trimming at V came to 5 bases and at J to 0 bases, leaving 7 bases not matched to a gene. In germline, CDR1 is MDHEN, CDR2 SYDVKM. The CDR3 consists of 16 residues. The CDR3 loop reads CASSGSGQSSNQPQHF. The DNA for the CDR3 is TGTGCCAGCAGTGGATCGGGACAGAGTAGCAATCAGCCCCAGCATTTT.

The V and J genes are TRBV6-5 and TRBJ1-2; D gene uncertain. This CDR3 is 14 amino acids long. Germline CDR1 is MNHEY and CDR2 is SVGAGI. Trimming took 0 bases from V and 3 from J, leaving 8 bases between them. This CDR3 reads CASSYSEVDYGYTF. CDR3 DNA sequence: TGTGCCAGCAGTTACTCGGAGGTCGACTATGGCTACACCTTC.

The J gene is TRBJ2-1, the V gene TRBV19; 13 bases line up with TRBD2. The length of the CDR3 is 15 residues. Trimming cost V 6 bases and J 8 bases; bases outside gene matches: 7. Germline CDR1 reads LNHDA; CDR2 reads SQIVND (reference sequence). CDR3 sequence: CASSNGLAGAYEQFF. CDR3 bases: TGTGCCAGTAGCAACGGACTAGCGGGAGCGTATGAGCAGTTCTTC.

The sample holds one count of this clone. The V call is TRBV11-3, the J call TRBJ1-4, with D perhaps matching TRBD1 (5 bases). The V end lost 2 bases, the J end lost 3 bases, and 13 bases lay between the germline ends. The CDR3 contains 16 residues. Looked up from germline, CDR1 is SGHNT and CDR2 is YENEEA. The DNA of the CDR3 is TGTGCCAGCAGCTTACTCTGGCGGGGGTCTAATGAAAAACTGTTTTTT. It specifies CASSLLWRGSNEKLFF.

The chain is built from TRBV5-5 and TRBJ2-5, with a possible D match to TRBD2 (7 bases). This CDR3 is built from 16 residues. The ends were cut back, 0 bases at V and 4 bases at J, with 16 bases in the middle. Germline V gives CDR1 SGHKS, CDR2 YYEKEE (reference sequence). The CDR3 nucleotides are TGTGCCAGCAGCTTGGCCGCGGGGGCGCACAGAGAGACCCAGTACTTC. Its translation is CASSLAAGAHRETQYF.

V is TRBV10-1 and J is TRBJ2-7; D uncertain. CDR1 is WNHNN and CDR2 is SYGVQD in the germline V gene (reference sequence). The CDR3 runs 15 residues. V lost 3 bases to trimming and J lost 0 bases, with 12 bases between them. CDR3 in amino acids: CASSEGVGSSYEQYV. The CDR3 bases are TGCGCCAGCAGTGAAGGTGTGGGCAGCTCCTACGAGCAGTACGTC.

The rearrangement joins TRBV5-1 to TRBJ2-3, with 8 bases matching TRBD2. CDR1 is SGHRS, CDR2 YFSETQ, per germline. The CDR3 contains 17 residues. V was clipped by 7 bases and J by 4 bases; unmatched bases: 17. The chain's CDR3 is CASSSYTGGPFADTQYF. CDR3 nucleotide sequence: TGCGCCAGCTCTAGTTATACGGGAGGGCCCTTCGCAGATACGCAGTATTTT.

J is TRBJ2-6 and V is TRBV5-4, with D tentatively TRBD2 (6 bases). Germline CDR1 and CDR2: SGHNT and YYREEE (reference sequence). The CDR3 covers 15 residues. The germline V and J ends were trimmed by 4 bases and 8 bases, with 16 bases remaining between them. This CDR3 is CASSPGSNSPNVLTF. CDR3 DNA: TGTGCCAGCAGCCCCGGGAGCAATAGTCCCAACGTCCTGACTTTC.

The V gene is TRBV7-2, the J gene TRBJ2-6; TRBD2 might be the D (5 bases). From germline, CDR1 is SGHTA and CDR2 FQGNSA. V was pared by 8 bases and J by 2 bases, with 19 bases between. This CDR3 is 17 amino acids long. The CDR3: CASDQDRGSAGANVLTF. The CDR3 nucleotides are TGTGCCAGCGACCAAGATCGGGGTAGCGCTGGGGCCAACGTCCTGACTTTC.

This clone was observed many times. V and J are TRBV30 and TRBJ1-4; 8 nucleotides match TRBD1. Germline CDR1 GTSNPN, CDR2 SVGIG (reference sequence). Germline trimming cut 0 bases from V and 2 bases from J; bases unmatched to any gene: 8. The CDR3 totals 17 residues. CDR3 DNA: TGTGCCTGGAGTGTACGGCAGGGGGCGGTTACTAATGAAAAACTGTTTTTT. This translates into CAWSVRQGAVTNEKLFF.